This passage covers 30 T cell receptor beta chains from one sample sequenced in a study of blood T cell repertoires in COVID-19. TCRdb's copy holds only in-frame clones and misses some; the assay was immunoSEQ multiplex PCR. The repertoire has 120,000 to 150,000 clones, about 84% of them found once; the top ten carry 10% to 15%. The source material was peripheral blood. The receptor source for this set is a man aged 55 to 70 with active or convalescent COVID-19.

Here the CDR3 DNA reads TGTGCCTCAAACCTAGGACAGGGGGGAAATCAGCCCCAGCATTTT. The encoded protein is CASNLGQGGNQPQHF. The chain couples TRBV19 to TRBJ1-5, with 10 bases that match TRBD1. The CDR3 covers 15 residues. V dropped 11 bases and J dropped 4; count of bases not matched to a gene: 11. Germline V gene lookup returns CDR1 LNHDA and CDR2 SQIVND (reference sequence).

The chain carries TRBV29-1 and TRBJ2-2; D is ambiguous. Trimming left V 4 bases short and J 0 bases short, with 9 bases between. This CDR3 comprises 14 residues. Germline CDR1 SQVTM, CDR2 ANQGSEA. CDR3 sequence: CSVADTANTGELFF. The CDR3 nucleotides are TGCAGCGTTGCTGATACTGCGAACACCGGGGAGCTGTTTTTT.

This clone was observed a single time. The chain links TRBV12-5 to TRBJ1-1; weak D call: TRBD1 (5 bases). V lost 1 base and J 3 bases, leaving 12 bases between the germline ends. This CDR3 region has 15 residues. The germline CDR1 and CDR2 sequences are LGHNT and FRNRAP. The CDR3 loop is CASGLGSGRDTEAFF. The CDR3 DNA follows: TGTGCTAGTGGTTTGGGATCCGGCAGGGACACTGAAGCTTTCTTT.

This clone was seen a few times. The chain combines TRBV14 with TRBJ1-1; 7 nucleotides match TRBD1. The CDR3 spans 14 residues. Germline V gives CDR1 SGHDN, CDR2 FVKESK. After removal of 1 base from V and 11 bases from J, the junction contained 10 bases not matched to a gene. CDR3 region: CASSQAETGPRAFF. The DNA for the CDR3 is TGTGCCAGCAGCCAAGCAGAGACAGGGCCCCGGGCTTTCTTT.

As DNA, the CDR3 is TGTGCCAGCAGTTACTCCCACCTCGGACAGGAAGACGAGCAGTACTTC. Translating it yields CASSYSHLGQEDEQYF. This chain connects TRBV6-2 or TRBV6-3 to TRBJ2-7, with 7 bases identical to TRBD1. The CDR3 spans 16 residues. The germline gives CDR1 MNHEY, CDR2 SVGEGT. Trimming at V came to 0 bases and at J to 5 bases, leaving 10 bases not matched to a gene.

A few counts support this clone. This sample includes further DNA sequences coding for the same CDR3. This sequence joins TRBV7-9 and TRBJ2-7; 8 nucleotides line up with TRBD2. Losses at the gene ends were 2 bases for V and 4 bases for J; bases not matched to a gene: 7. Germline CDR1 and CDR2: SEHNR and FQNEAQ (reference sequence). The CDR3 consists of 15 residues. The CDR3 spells CASSLIRASGYEQYF. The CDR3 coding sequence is TGTGCCAGCAGCTTAATTCGGGCTAGCGGGTACGAGCAGTACTTC.

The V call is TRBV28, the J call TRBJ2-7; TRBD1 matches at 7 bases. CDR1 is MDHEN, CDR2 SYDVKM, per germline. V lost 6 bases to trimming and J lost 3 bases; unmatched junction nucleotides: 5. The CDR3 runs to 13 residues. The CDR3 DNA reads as TGTGCCAGCAGAAGGGGGCGCAACTACGAGCAGTACTTC. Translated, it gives CASRRGRNYEQYF. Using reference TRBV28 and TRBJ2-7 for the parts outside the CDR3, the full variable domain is DVKVTQSSRYLVKRTGEKVFLECVQDMDHENMFWYRQDPGLGLRLIYFSYDVKMKEKGDIPEGYSVSREKKERFSLILESASTNQTSMYLCASRRGRNYEQYFGPGTRLTVT.

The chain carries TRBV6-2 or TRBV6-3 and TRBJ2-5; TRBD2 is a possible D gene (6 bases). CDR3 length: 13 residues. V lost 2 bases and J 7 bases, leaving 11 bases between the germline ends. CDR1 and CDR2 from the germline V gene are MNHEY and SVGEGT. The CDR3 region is CASSYIQEGTQYF. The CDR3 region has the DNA TGTGCCAGCAGTTACATACAGGAGGGGACCCAGTACTTC.

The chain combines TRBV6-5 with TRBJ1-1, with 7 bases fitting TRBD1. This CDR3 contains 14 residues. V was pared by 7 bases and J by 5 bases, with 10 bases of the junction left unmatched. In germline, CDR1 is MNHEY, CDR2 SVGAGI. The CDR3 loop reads CASKTVRGRTEAFF. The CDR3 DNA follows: TGTGCCAGCAAAACGGTCAGGGGGAGGACTGAAGCTTTCTTT.

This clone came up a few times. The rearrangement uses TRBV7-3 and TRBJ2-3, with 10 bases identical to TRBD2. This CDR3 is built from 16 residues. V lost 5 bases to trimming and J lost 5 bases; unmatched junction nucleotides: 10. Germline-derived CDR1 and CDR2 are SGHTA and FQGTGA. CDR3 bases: TGTGCCAGCAGCATACAAGCGGGAGGGCCTGGAGATACGCAGTATTTT. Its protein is CASSIQAGGPGDTQYF.

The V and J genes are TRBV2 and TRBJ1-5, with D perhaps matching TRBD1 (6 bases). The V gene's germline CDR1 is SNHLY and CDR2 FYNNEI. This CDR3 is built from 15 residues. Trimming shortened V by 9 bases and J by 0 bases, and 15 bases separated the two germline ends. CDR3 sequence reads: CASEAGQRSNQPQHF. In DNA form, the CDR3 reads TGTGCCAGTGAAGCAGGACAGCGTAGCAATCAGCCCCAGCATTTT.

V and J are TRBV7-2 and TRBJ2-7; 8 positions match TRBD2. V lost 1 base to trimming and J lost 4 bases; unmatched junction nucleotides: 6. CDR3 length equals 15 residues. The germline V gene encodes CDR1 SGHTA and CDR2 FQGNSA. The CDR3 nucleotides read TGTGCCAGCAGCTTAGGTGAGGGACTAGGGTACGAGCAGTACTTC. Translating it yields CASSLGEGLGYEQYF.

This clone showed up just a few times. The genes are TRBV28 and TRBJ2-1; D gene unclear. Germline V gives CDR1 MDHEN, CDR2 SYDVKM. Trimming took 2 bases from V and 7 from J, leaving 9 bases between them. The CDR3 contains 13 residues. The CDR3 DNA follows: TGTGCCAGCAGTTTACTAGTAGGTAATGAGCAGTTCTTC. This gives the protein CASSLLVGNEQFF.

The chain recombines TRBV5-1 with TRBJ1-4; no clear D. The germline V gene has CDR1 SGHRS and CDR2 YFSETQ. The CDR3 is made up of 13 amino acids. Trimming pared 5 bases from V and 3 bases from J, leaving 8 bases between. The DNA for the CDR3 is TGCGCCAGCAGGCGGGAGGCTAATGAAAAACTGTTTTTT. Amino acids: CASRREANEKLFF.

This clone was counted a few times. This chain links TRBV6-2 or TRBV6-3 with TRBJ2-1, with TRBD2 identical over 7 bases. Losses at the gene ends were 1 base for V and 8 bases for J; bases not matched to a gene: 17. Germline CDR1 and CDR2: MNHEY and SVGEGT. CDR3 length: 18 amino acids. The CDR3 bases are TGTGCCAGCAGTTACTACGCGGTCGGCAGCGGGAATAAGGATGAGCAGTTCTTC. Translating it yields CASSYYAVGSGNKDEQFF.

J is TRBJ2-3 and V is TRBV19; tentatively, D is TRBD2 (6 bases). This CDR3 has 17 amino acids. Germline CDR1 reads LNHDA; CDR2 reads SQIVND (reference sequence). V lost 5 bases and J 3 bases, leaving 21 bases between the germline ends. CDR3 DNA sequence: TGTGCCAGTAGTGGCCTGGTGGGCTTTGGGGGGACAGATACGCAGTATTTT. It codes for CASSGLVGFGGTDTQYF.

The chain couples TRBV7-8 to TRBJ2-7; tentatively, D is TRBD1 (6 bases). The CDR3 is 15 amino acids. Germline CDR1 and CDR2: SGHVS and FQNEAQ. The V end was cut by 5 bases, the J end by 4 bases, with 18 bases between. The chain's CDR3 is CASSAATGNRYEQYF. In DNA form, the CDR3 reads TGTGCCAGCAGCGCCGCTACAGGGAATAGATACGAGCAGTACTTC.

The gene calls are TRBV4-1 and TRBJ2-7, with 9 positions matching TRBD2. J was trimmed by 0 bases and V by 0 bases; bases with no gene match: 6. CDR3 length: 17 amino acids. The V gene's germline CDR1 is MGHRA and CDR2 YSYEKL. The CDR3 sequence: CASSQDRGRARSYEQYF. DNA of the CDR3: TGCGCCAGCAGCCAAGATCGCGGGAGGGCCCGCTCCTACGAGCAGTACTTC.

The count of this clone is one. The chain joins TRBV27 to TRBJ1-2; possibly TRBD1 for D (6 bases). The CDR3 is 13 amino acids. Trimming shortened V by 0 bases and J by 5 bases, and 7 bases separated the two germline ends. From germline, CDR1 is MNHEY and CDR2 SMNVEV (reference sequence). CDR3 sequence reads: CASSLSTGYGYTF. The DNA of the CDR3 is TGTGCCAGCAGTTTATCGACAGGTTATGGCTACACCTTC.

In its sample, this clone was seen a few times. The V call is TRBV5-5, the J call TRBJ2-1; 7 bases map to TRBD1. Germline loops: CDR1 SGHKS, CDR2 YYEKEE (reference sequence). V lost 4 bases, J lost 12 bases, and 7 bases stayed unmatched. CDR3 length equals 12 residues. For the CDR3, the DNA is TGTGCCAGCAGCCAGACAGGGACGATGCAGTTCTTC. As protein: CASSQTGTMQFF. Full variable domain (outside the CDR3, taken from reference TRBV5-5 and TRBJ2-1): DAGVTQSPTHLIKTRGQQVTLRCSPISGHKSVSWYQQVLGQGPQFIFQYYEKEERGRGNFPDRFSARQFPNYSSELNVNALLLGDSALYLCASSQTGTMQFFGPGTRLTVL.

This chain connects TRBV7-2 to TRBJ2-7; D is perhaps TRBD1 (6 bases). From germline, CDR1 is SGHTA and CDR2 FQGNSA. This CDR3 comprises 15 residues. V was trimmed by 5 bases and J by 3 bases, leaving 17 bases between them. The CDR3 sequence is CASSPSTGAYYEQYF. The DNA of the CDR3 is TGTGCCAGCAGCCCCTCGACAGGAGCCTACTACGAGCAGTACTTC.

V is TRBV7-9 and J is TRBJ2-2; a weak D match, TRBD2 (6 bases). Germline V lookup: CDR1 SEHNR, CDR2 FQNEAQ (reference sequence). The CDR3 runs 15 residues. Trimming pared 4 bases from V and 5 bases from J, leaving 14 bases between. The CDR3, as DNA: TGTGCCAGCAGCTGGGGGACGGGAGATACCGGGGAGCTGTTTTTT. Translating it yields CASSWGTGDTGELFF.

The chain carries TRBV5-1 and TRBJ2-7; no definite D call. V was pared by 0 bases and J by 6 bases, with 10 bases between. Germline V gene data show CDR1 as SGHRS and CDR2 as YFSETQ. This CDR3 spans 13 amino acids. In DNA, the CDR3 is TGCGCCAGCAGCTTGGCAGGAACCCCCGAGCAGTACTTC. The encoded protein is CASSLAGTPEQYF. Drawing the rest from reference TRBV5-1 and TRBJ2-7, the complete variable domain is KAGVTQTPRYLIKTRGQQVTLSCSPISGHRSVSWYQQTPGQGLQFLFEYFSETQRNKGNFPGRFSGRQFSNSRSEMNVSTLELGDSALYLCASSLAGTPEQYFGPGTRLTVT.

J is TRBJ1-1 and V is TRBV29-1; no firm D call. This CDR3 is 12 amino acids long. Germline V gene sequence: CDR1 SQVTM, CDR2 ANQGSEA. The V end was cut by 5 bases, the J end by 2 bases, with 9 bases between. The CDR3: CSVLRGNTEAFF. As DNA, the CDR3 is TGCAGCGTTTTGAGAGGAAACACTGAAGCTTTCTTT.

CDR3 coding DNA: TGTGCCAGCAGCTTAGTTAGATTCGGGGGGGATGGCTACACCTTC. Protein product: CASSLVRFGGDGYTF. The chain is built from TRBV7-2 and TRBJ1-2; TRBD1 might be the D (5 bases). This CDR3 contains 15 residues. The V end lost 1 base, the J end lost 6 bases, and 15 bases lay between the germline ends. Germline CDR1 and CDR2: SGHTA and FQGNSA.

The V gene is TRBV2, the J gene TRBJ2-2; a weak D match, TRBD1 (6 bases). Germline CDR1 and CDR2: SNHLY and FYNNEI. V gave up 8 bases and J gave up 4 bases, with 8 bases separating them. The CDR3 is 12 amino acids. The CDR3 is CASGGGTGELFF. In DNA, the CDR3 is TGTGCCAGCGGGGGCGGCACCGGGGAGCTGTTTTTT.

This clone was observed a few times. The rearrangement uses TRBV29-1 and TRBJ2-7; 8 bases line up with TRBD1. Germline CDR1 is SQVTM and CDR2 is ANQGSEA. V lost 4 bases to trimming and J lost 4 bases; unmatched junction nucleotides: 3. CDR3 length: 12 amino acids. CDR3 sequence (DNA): TGCAGCGTTGTAACAGGGGGATACGAGCAGTACTTC. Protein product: CSVVTGGYEQYF.

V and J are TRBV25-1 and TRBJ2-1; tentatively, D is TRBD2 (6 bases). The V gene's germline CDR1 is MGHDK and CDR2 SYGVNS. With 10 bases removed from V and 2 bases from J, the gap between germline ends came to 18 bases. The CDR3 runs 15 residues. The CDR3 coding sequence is TGTGCCACCCTCACGGGGGAAAGGGCCTACAATGAGCAGTTCTTC. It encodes CATLTGERAYNEQFF. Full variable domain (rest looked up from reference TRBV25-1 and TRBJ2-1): EADIYQTPRYLVIGTGKKITLECSQTMGHDKMYWYQQDPGMELHLIHYSYGVNSTEKGDLSSESTVSRIRTEHFPLTLESARPSHTSQYLCATLTGERAYNEQFFGPGTRLTVL.

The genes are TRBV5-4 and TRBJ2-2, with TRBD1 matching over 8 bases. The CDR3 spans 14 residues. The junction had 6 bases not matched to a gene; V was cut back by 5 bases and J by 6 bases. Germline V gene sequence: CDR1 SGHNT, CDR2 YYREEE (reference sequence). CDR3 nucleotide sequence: TGTGCCAGCAGACCTCAGGGGGCCTCCGGGGAGCTGTTTTTT. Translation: CASRPQGASGELFF.

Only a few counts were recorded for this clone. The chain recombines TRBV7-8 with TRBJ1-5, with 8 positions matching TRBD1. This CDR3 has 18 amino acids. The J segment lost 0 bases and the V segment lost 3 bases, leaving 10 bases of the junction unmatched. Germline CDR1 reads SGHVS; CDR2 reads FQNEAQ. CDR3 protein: CASSLDRARVYSNQPQHF. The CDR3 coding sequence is TGTGCCAGCAGCTTGGACAGGGCTCGCGTCTATAGCAATCAGCCCCAGCATTTT.